The 21 T cell receptor beta chains below come from one sample, sequenced in a study of blood T cell repertoires in COVID-19. Profiling relied on immunoSEQ multiplex PCR, and the TCRdb table lists in-frame clones only, not all of them. The table includes over 75,000 clones, roughly four fifths detected once. Sequencing was performed on peripheral blood. The receptor set was obtained from a man in his 70s with acute or convalescent COVID-19.

This clone was detected once. The chain uses TRBV11-2 and TRBJ1-6; 10 bases line up with TRBD1. J was trimmed by 13 bases and V by 1 base; bases with no gene match: 7. Germline V gene lookup returns CDR1 SGHAT and CDR2 FQNNGV. This CDR3 has 15 amino acids. This CDR3 reads CASSLVGTGATPLHF. Here the CDR3 DNA reads TGTGCCAGCAGCTTAGTTGGGACAGGGGCAACCCCCCTCCACTTT.

The table lists this clone with a count of one. The rearrangement uses TRBV10-3 and TRBJ2-4; possibly TRBD2 for D (6 bases). CDR3 length equals 16 residues. Trimming took 3 bases from V and 1 from J, leaving 13 bases between them. The germline V gene encodes CDR1 ENHRY and CDR2 SYGVKD. CDR3 in amino acids: CAISDGDSYAKNIQYF. The CDR3 DNA reads as TGTGCCATCAGTGACGGGGACTCTTACGCCAAAAACATTCAGTACTTC.

The chain employs TRBV30 and TRBJ1-3; D remains ambiguous. V was pared by 1 base and J by 2 bases, with 21 bases between. Germline V lookup: CDR1 GTSNPN, CDR2 SVGIG (reference sequence). The CDR3 has 18 amino acids. Written as DNA, the CDR3 is TGTGCCTGGAGTGCAGGCACGTACTGGATCAGTACTGGAAACACCATATATTTT. Its translation is CAWSAGTYWISTGNTIYF.

The chain joins TRBV18 to TRBJ1-3; D possibly corresponds to TRBD1 (5 bases). The V gene lost 6 bases and the J gene lost 0 bases, with 15 bases spanning the gap. This CDR3 is built from 16 residues. The germline V gene encodes CDR1 KGHSH and CDR2 LQKENI. The CDR3 is CASSGGAPGSGNTIYF. CDR3 DNA sequence: TGTGCCAGCTCCGGCGGGGCACCCGGCTCTGGAAACACCATATATTTT. Full variable domain (rest looked up from reference TRBV18 and TRBJ1-3): NAGVMQNPRHLVRRRGQEARLRCSPMKGHSHVYWYRQLPEEGLKFMVYLQKENIIDESGMPKERFSAEFPKEGPSILRIQQVVRGDSAAYFCASSGGAPGSGNTIYFGEGSWLTVV.

The chain has TRBV7-6 and TRBJ1-2, with D possibly being TRBD1 (5 bases). V lost 4 bases and J 8 bases, leaving 26 bases between the germline ends. The germline CDR1 and CDR2 sequences are SGHVS and FNYEAQ. The length of the CDR3 is 17 residues. The CDR3 reads CASSSPSSAEGPLGYTF. The CDR3 region has the DNA TGTGCCAGCAGCTCCCCCTCATCCGCGGAGGGGCCACTAGGCTACACCTTC.

The genes are TRBV4-2 and TRBJ2-1; the match to TRBD2 covers 15 bases. V was pared by 4 bases and J by 4 bases, with 2 bases of the junction left unmatched. Germline V gene data show CDR1 as LGHNA and CDR2 as YNFKEQ. The CDR3 length is 16 residues. CDR3 nucleotides: TGTGCCAGCAGCCTCGGACTAGCGGGAGGGTACAATGAGCAGTTCTTC. Translation: CASSLGLAGGYNEQFF.

This sequence joins TRBV5-1 and TRBJ1-1, with D unclear. The V end was cut by 2 bases, the J end by 1 base, with 9 bases between. The germline gives CDR1 SGHRS, CDR2 YFSETQ. CDR3 size: 14 residues. This CDR3 reads CASSFGVGNTEAFF. CDR3 bases: TGCGCCAGCAGCTTCGGGGTTGGGAACACTGAAGCTTTCTTT.

This clone has only a few counts. V and J are TRBV6-5 and TRBJ2-3, with TRBD1 matching over 7 bases. The CDR3 totals 14 residues. Germline assignment: CDR1 MNHEY and CDR2 SVGAGI. The junction had 7 bases not matched to a gene; V was cut back by 9 bases and J by 1 base. CDR3 bases: TGTGCCAGTACCCGGGACAGAGGCACAGATACGCAGTATTTT. This encodes CASTRDRGTDTQYF.

The chain has TRBV5-1 and TRBJ1-1; TRBD1 agrees at 7 bases. This CDR3 is 15 amino acids long. Germline CDR1 and CDR2: SGHRS and YFSETQ. The trim removed 4 bases at V and 4 bases at J, leaving 10 bases unmatched. The CDR3: CASSKVRKGATEAFF. CDR3 DNA sequence: TGCGCCAGCAGCAAGGTTAGGAAGGGGGCCACTGAAGCTTTCTTT.

The rearrangement uses TRBV27 and TRBJ2-1; D possibly corresponds to TRBD2 (6 bases). CDR3 length equals 16 residues. Germline loops: CDR1 MNHEY, CDR2 SMNVEV (reference sequence). V lost 3 bases and J 0 bases, leaving 12 bases between the germline ends. CDR3 sequence reads: CASSLSSASSYNEQFF. As DNA, the CDR3 is TGTGCCAGCAGTTTGTCTAGCGCGAGCTCCTACAATGAGCAGTTCTTC.

This clone was counted only a few times. This chain uses TRBV5-1 with TRBJ2-3, with 7 bases aligning to TRBD1. CDR1 and CDR2 (germline): SGHRS, YFSETQ. With V trimmed by 4 bases and J by 4 bases, 3 bases remained unmatched. The CDR3 runs 13 residues. The CDR3 DNA follows: TGCGCCAGCAGCCAAGACAGGGCAGATACGCAGTATTTT. As protein: CASSQDRADTQYF.

The chain carries TRBV9 and TRBJ2-3; D uncertain. Deletions cut 3 bases from V and 3 bases from J, with 11 bases between. Germline V CDR1 and CDR2: SGDLS, YYNGEE. The CDR3 has 14 amino acids. In nucleotides, the CDR3 is TGTGCCAGCAGCGCGATAATCGGGACAGATACGCAGTATTTT. It specifies CASSAIIGTDTQYF.

V and J are TRBV5-6 and TRBJ1-1, with 9 nucleotides matching TRBD1. The V segment lost 3 bases and the J segment 10 bases; nucleotides outside the gene matches: 13. Looked up from germline, CDR1 is SGHDT and CDR2 is YYEEEE. CDR3 length: 15 amino acids. The CDR3 here is CASSSWTGDYLGAFF. CDR3 coding DNA: TGTGCCAGCAGCTCCTGGACAGGGGATTATCTCGGAGCTTTCTTT.

The chain joins TRBV3-1 (or the pseudogene TRBV3-2) to TRBJ2-2, with a tentative D call TRBD2 (5 bases). The CDR3 length is 12 residues. V was trimmed by 4 bases and J by 7 bases, leaving 7 bases between them. Germline CDR1 is LGHDT and CDR2 is YNNKEL (reference sequence). The CDR3 here is CASSRGNGELFF. CDR3 in DNA: TGTGCCAGCAGCCGAGGGAACGGGGAGCTGTTTTTT.

The rearrangement uses TRBV28 and TRBJ2-7; a weak D match, TRBD2 (5 bases). V gave up 2 bases and J gave up 3 bases, with 8 bases separating them. The CDR3 extends over 13 amino acids. Germline loops: CDR1 MDHEN, CDR2 SYDVKM. The CDR3 nucleotides are TGTGCCAGCAGTTTAGGGAGTTTCTACGAGCAGTACTTC. This codes for CASSLGSFYEQYF.

V and J are TRBV19 and TRBJ2-2, with 9 bases that match TRBD2. The V segment lost 6 bases and the J segment 3 bases; nucleotides outside the gene matches: 2. CDR3 length: 14 residues. Germline V gene data show CDR1 as LNHDA and CDR2 as SQIVND (reference sequence). The CDR3 region has the DNA TGTGCCAGTAGGAAGCGGGGGGACACCGGGGAGCTGTTTTTT. It translates to CASRKRGDTGELFF. Combining the CDR3 with reference TRBV19 and TRBJ2-2 gives the whole variable domain DGGITQSPKYLFRKEGQNVTLSCEQNLNHDAMYWYRQDPGQGLRLIYYSQIVNDFQKGDIAEGYSVSREKKESFPLTVTSAQKNPTAFYLCASRKRGDTGELFFGEGSRLTVL.

The V and J genes are TRBV28 and TRBJ1-1; TRBD1 might be the D (5 bases). This CDR3 comprises 12 residues. Trimming cost V 8 bases and J 4 bases, with 11 bases left between them. In germline, CDR1 is MDHEN, CDR2 SYDVKM. DNA for the CDR3: TGTGCCAGCGGATATCAGGGCACTGAAGCTTTCTTT. This sequence encodes CASGYQGTEAFF.

This clone has a single count. The chain links TRBV29-1 to TRBJ1-2, with a possible D match to TRBD1 (6 bases). The CDR3 runs 12 residues. V was shortened by 4 bases and J by 6 bases, with 12 bases between the two germline ends. Germline values: CDR1 SQVTM, CDR2 ANQGSEA. In DNA, the CDR3 is TGCAGCGTTGGATCAGGGGCCAATGGCTACACCTTC. This encodes CSVGSGANGYTF.

V usage is TRBV30 and J usage is TRBJ2-7, with D perhaps matching TRBD2 (5 bases). This CDR3 is 15 amino acids long. Deletions cut 3 bases from V and 3 bases from J, with 18 bases between. The germline CDR1 and CDR2 sequences are GTSNPN and SVGIG (reference sequence). CDR3 nucleotides: TGTGCCTGGAGCCGACGGGGTACCCCCCTCTACGAGCAGTACTTC. Its translation is CAWSRRGTPLYEQYF.

The V gene is TRBV7-8, the J gene TRBJ2-5, with D possibly being TRBD1 (6 bases). V lost 5 bases to trimming and J lost 0 bases, with 13 bases between them. The length of the CDR3 is 15 residues. Germline CDR1 reads SGHVS; CDR2 reads FQNEAQ. CDR3 protein: CASSNQWTDQETQYF. For the CDR3, the DNA is TGTGCCAGCAGCAACCAGTGGACAGACCAAGAGACCCAGTACTTC.

This clone showed up just once. The rearrangement joins TRBV27 to TRBJ1-1, with D uncertain. Germline assignment: CDR1 MNHEY and CDR2 SMNVEV (reference sequence). Trimming removed 6 bases from V and 2 bases from J, with 16 bases in between. This CDR3 contains 15 residues. The CDR3 DNA reads TGTGCCAGCAGCCTAGGCACGGCGGGAAACACTGAAGCTTTCTTT. Translating gives CASSLGTAGNTEAFF.